This T cell receptor (beta chain) stems from a study of blood T cell repertoires in COVID-19. Across the study: From the United States, Italy and Spain came samples of acute and convalescent COVID-19. The analysed material was cDNA or gDNA that came from T cells, B-cell-depleted T cells, or PBMCs.

As originally analysed: Estimates of nucleated cell counts were drawn from the amplification of reference gene primers. Produced via immunoSEQ multiplex PCR; TCRdb's table is partial and in-frame only. That table supplies the V and J calls and clone size; D and trimming were determined from the DNA. There are about 46,000 clones in the sample; around 85% occur only once, and about 6.5% lies in the top ten. The CDR3 runs to 14 residues. V lost 3 bases, J lost 4 bases, and 12 bases lay in between. Germline values: CDR1 SGHAT, CDR2 FQNNGV. The specimen sequenced was peripheral blood. The gene calls are TRBV11-2 and TRBJ1-1; perhaps TRBD1 as D (5 bases). The source is a man in his 60s with acute or convalescent COVID-19. The CDR3 sequence: CASSFPGGSTEAFF. The DNA for the CDR3 is TGTGCCAGCAGCTTTCCGGGGGGGTCCACTGAAGCTTTCTTT.